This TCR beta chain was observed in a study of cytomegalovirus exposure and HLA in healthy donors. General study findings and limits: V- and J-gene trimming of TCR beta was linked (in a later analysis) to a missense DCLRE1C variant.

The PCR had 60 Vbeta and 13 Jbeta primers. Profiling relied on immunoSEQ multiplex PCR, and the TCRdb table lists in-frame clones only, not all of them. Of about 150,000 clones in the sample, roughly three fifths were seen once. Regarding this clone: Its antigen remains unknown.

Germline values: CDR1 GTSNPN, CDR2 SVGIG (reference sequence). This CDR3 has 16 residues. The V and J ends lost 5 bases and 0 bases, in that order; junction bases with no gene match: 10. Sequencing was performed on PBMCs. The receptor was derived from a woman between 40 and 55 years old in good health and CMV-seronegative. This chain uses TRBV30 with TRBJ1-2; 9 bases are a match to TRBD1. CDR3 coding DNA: TGTGCCTGGTGGGGGGACAGGGAGGTCGCTAACTATGGCTACACCTTC. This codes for CAWWGDREVANYGYTF.